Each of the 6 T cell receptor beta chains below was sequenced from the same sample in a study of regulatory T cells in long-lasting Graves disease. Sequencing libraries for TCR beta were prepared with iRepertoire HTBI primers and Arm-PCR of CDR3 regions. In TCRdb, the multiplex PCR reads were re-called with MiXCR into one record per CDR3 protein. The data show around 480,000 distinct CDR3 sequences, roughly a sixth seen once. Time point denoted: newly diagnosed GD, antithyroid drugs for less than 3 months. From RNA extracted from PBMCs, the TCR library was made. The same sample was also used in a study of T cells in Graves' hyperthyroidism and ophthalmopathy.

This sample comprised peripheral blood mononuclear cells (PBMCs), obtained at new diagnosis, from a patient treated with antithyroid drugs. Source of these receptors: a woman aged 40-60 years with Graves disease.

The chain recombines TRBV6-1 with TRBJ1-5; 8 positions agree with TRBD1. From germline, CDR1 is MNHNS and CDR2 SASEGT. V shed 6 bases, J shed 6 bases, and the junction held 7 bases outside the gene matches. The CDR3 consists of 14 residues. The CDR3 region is CASRQGASGQPQHF. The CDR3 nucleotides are TGTGCCAGCAGGCAGGGGGCGTCGGGTCAGCCCCAGCATTTT.

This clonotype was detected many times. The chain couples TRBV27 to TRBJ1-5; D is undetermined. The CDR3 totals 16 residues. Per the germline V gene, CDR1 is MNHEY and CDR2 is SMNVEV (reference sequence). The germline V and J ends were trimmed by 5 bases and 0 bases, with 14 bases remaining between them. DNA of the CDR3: TGTGCCAGCAGTCCGAACCGGGAGTATAGCAATCAGCCCCAGCATTTT. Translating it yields CASSPNREYSNQPQHF.

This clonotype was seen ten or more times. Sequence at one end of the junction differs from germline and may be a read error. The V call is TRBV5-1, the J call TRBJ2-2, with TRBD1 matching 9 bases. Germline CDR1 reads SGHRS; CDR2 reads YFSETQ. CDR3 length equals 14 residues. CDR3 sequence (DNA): TGTGCCAGCAGTTTAGGGACAGGGACCGGGGAGCTGTTTTTT. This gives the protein CASSLGTGTGELFF.

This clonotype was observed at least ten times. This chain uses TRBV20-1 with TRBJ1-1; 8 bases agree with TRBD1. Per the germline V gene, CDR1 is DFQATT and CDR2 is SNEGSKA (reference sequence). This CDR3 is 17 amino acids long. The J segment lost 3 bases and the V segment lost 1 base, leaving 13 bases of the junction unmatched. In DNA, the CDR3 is TGCAGTGCTAGAGGTCGTGGTCGGACAGGGAGGCACACTGAAGCTTTCTTT. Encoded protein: CSARGRGRTGRHTEAFF.

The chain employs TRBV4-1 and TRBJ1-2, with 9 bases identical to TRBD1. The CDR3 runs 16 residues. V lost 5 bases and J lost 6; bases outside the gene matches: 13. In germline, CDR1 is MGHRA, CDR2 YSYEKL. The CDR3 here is CASSFRTGASDNGYTF. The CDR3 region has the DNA TGCGCCAGCAGCTTCAGGACAGGGGCGAGTGACAATGGCTACACCTTC.

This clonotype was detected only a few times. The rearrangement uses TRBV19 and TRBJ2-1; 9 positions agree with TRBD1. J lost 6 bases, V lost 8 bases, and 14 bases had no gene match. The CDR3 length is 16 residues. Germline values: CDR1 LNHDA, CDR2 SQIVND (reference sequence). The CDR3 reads CASGIKGTGLSNEQFF. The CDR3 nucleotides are TGTGCCAGTGGAATAAAGGGGACAGGGTTAAGCAATGAGCAGTTCTTC.